What follows is one T cell receptor beta chain and its context. Antigen unknown. Some clones are missing from TCRdb's copy, which holds only in-frame ones; the method was immunoSEQ multiplex PCR. Among over 1.4 million clones listed, more than 95% were seen once. The record originates from a study of shared clonotypes between healthy human individuals. The study, taken as a whole, reports: With few donors, the genetic and exposure-history diversity represented was limited. Sequencing of the sorted subsets was shown by rarefaction to be incomplete despite large depth. Expectations were that clonotype sharing among donors would be affected by sequencing depth.

The sample was naive CD4+ T cells sorted from blood. Subset given: CD45RA+ positively selected. This clonotype was obtained from a man aged 30-40 years in good health.

The CDR3 is CSGGTSSGEARETQYF. DNA for the CDR3: TGCAGCGGTGGGACCTCCTCGGGTGAGGCTCGAGAGACCCAGTACTTC. The chain links TRBV29-1 to TRBJ2-5, with D perhaps assigned TRBD1 or TRBD2 (5 bases each). V was cut by 7 bases and J by 4 bases, with 25 bases left in between. The CDR3 has 16 residues. Germline V gives CDR1 SQVTM, CDR2 ANQGSEA.